The 14 T cell receptor beta chains in this list originate from one sample, sequenced in a study of OX40 agonist ivuxolimab in advanced cancers. Assay: immunoSEQ multiplex PCR; the TCRdb copy retains only in-frame clones and omits some. The sample includes 90,000 to 100,000 clones, approximately 86% of them seen just once. The source was CD4+ or CD8+ T cells sorted from blood, collected in a trial of the OX40 agonist ivuxolimab. The receptors originated from an adult with an advanced solid tumor such as melanoma, head and neck, liver or kidney cancer.

The chain has TRBV5-1 and TRBJ2-5; tentatively, D is TRBD1 or TRBD2 (6 bases each). Per the germline V gene, CDR1 is SGHRS and CDR2 is YFSETQ. With 1 base removed from V and 1 base from J, the gap between germline ends came to 14 bases. This CDR3 region has 16 residues. CDR3 residues: CASSLMGGAFQETQYF. The DNA of the CDR3 is TGCGCCAGCAGCTTGATGGGGGGCGCTTTCCAAGAGACCCAGTACTTC.

This chain joins TRBV7-9 and TRBJ1-2; 9 nucleotides line up with TRBD1. Germline lookup yields CDR1 SEHNR and CDR2 FQNEAQ (reference sequence). Trimming took 8 bases from V and 0 from J; bases not matched to a gene: 7. CDR3 length: 15 residues. DNA of the CDR3: TGTGCCAGCGTCCCTCGACAGGGGGCTAACTATGGCTACACCTTC. Translation: CASVPRQGANYGYTF.

The chain joins TRBV5-1 to TRBJ2-7; 10 bases line up with TRBD1. V was clipped by 5 bases and J by 5 bases; unmatched bases: 7. Germline values: CDR1 SGHRS, CDR2 YFSETQ. This CDR3 comprises 14 residues. The CDR3: CASSGGTGVHEQYF. The CDR3 nucleotides read TGCGCCAGCAGTGGGGGGACAGGGGTACACGAGCAGTACTTC.

The V gene is TRBV9, the J gene TRBJ1-1; D gene unclear. CDR3 size: 15 residues. Trimming stripped 2 bases from V and 7 bases from J, with 18 bases between. The germline V gene has CDR1 SGDLS and CDR2 YYNGEE. CDR3 amino acids: CASSVTLGEVGEAFF. The CDR3 coding sequence is TGTGCCAGCAGCGTCACTCTGGGTGAAGTTGGTGAAGCTTTCTTT.

This chain uses TRBV25-1 with TRBJ2-2; possible D gene TRBD1, 5 bases. Germline V CDR1 and CDR2: MGHDK, SYGVNS. The V end was cut by 5 bases, the J end by 0 bases, with 13 bases between. The CDR3 extends over 16 amino acids. The CDR3 sequence is CASSTWTIANTGELFF. The CDR3 DNA sequence: TGTGCCAGCAGTACATGGACAATCGCGAACACCGGGGAGCTGTTTTTT. Full variable domain (rest looked up from reference TRBV25-1 and TRBJ2-2): EADIYQTPRYLVIGTGKKITLECSQTMGHDKMYWYQQDPGMELHLIHYSYGVNSTEKGDLSSESTVSRIRTEHFPLTLESARPSHTSQYLCASSTWTIANTGELFFGEGSRLTVL.

This clone has only a few counts. V and J are TRBV4-3 and TRBJ1-5; D perhaps matches TRBD1 (6 bases). The CDR3 runs to 13 residues. V lost 2 bases and J 5 bases, leaving 7 bases between the germline ends. CDR1 and CDR2 from the germline V gene are LGHNA and YSLEER. The CDR3: CASSQNRDQPQHF. The CDR3 region has the DNA TGCGCCAGCAGCCAAAACAGGGATCAGCCCCAGCATTTT.

The chain combines TRBV2 with TRBJ2-6, with a weak D call TRBD1 (6 bases). V was clipped by 6 bases and J by 2 bases, with 11 bases between them. The CDR3 runs 15 residues. The germline gives CDR1 SNHLY, CDR2 FYNNEI. The CDR3 loop reads CASSQYRAGANVLTF. The CDR3 DNA sequence: TGTGCCAGCAGCCAATACAGGGCTGGGGCCAACGTCCTGACTTTC.

This clone was seen only once. J is TRBJ1-2 and V is TRBV5-4, with a weak D call TRBD1 (6 bases). CDR1 and CDR2 from the germline V gene are SGHNT and YYREEE (reference sequence). The length of the CDR3 is 14 residues. V was pared by 1 base and J by 5 bases, with 12 bases between. The CDR3 nucleotides are TGTGCCAGCAGCTTGAGAGGGGGGGCGTATGGCTACACCTTC. This encodes CASSLRGGAYGYTF.

The chain recombines TRBV11-3 with TRBJ2-7; 7 bases are a match to TRBD1. Germline CDR1 reads SGHNT; CDR2 reads YENEEA. The CDR3 has 14 amino acids. Losses at the gene ends were 5 bases for V and 5 bases for J; bases not matched to a gene: 9. As DNA, the CDR3 is TGTGCCAGCAGCGAAACTACAGGGGACCACGAGCAGTACTTC. Translated: CASSETTGDHEQYF.

This chain uses TRBV30 with TRBJ1-6; 7 bases match TRBD1. This CDR3 is 13 amino acids long. Unmatched junction bases numbered 8, after V lost 7 bases and J lost 8 bases. The V gene's germline CDR1 is GTSNPN and CDR2 SVGIG (reference sequence). In DNA form, the CDR3 reads TGTGCCTCTCAGAGGGGGCGAGATTCACCCCTCCACTTT. This sequence encodes CASQRGRDSPLHF.

This chain joins TRBV11-3 and TRBJ2-6; a weak D match, TRBD2 (5 bases). Trimming stripped 0 bases from V and 5 bases from J, with 14 bases between. The CDR3 covers 17 residues. Germline V CDR1 and CDR2: SGHNT, YENEEA. CDR3 nucleotide sequence: TGTGCCAGCAGCTTAGAGCGTGGGAGTATCCGGGCCAACGTCCTGACTTTC. Its translation is CASSLERGSIRANVLTF.

The CDR3: CASRDTQGDGYTF. CDR3 bases: TGTGCCAGCAGGGACACACAGGGGGACGGCTACACCTTC. The chain is built from TRBV6-6 and TRBJ1-2, with 8 bases aligning to TRBD1. Germline loops: CDR1 MNHNY, CDR2 SVGAGI (reference sequence). With V trimmed by 6 bases and J by 8 bases, 8 bases remained unmatched. The CDR3 is 13 amino acids.

The chain couples TRBV29-1 to TRBJ2-5; 9 nucleotides line up with TRBD2. Germline CDR1 and CDR2: SQVTM and ANQGSEA. J was trimmed by 5 bases and V by 8 bases; bases with no gene match: 9. CDR3 length equals 13 residues. CDR3 region: CSLVAGAGETQYF. The CDR3 DNA reads TGCAGCTTGGTAGCGGGGGCCGGGGAGACCCAGTACTTC. Drawing the rest from reference TRBV29-1 and TRBJ2-5, the complete variable domain is SAVISQKPSRDICQRGTSLTIQCQVDSQVTMMFWYRQQPGQSLTLIATANQGSEATYESGFVIDKFPISRPNLTFSTLTVSNMSPEDSSIYLCSLVAGAGETQYFGPGTRLLVL.

The chain employs TRBV6-5 and TRBJ2-7; D is tentatively TRBD1 or TRBD2 (5 bases each). V was cut by 0 bases and J by 5 bases, with 14 bases left in between. There are 15 residues in the CDR3. The V gene's germline CDR1 is MNHEY and CDR2 SVGAGI. CDR3 coding DNA: TGTGCCAGCAGTTACTCGAGTTGGGGGTCCCACGAGCAGTACTTC. This codes for CASSYSSWGSHEQYF.